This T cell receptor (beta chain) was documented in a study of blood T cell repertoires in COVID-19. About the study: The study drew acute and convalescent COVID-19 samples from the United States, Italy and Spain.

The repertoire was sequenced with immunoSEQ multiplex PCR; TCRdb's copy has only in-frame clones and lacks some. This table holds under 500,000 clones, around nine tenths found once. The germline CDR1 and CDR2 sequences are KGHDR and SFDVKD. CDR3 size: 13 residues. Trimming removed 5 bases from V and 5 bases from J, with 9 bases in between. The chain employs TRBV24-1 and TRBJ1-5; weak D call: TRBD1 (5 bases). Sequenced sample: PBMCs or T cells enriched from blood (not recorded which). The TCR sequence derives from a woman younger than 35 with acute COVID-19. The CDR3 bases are TGTGCCACCAGTGGGACACCTGATCAGCCCCAGCATTTT. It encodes CATSGTPDQPQHF.